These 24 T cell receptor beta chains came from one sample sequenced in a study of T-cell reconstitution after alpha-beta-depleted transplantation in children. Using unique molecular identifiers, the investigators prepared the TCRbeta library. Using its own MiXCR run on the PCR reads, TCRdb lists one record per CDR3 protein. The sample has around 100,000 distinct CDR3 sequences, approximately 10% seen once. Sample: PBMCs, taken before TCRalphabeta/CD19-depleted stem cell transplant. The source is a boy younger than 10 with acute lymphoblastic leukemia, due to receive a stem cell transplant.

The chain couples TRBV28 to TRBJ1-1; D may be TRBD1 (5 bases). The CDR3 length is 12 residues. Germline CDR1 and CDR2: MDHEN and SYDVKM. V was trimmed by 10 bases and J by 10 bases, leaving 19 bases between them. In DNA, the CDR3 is TGTGCCACCGTAGGGACCGCTTATCGAGCTTTCTTT. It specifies CATVGTAYRAFF.

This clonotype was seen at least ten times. CDR3 protein: CASSPRSGNSGANVLTF. The CDR3, as DNA: TGTGCCAGCTCACCACGATCCGGAAACTCTGGGGCCAACGTCCTGACTTTC. The chain is built from TRBV18 and TRBJ2-6, with D unresolved. The germline V gene encodes CDR1 KGHSH and CDR2 LQKENI. The CDR3 sequence is 17 residues long. V lost 1 base and J 0 bases, leaving 10 bases between the germline ends.

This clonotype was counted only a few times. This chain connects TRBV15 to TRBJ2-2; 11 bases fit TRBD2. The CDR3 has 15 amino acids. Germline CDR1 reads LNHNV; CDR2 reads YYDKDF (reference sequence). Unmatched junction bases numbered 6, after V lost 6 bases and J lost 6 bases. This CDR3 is CATRPTSGGAGELFF. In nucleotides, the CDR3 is TGTGCCACCAGGCCTACTAGCGGGGGAGCCGGGGAGCTGTTTTTT. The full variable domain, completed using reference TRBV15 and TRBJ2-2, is DAMVIQNPRYQVTQFGKPVTLSCSQTLNHNVMYWYQQKSSQAPKLLFHYYDKDFNNEADTPDNFQSRRPNTSFCFLDIRSPGLGDTAMYLCATRPTSGGAGELFFGEGSRLTVL.

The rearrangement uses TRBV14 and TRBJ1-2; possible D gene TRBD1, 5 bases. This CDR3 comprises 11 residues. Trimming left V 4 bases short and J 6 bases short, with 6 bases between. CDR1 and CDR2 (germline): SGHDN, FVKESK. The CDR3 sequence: CASSRGDGYTF. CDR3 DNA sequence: TGTGCCAGCAGCCGGGGGGATGGCTACACCTTC.

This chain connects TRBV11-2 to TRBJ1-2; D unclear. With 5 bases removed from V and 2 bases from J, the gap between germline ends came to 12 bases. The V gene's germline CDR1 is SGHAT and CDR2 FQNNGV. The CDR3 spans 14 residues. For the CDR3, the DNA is TGTGCCAGCAGCCCCCCCGGTCGAAACTATGGCTACACCTTC. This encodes CASSPPGRNYGYTF.

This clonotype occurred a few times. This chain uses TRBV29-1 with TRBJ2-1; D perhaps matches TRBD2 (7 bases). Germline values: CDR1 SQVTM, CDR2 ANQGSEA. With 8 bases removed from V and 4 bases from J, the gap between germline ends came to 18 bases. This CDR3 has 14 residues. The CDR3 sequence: CSLVRGASYNEQFF. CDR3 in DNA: TGCAGCTTGGTTCGGGGGGCATCATACAATGAGCAGTTCTTC.

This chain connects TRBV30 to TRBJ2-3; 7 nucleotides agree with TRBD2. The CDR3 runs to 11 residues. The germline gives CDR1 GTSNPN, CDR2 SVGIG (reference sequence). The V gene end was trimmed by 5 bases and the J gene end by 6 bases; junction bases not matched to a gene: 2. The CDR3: CAWASGDTQYF. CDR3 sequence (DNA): TGTGCCTGGGCTAGCGGCGATACGCAGTATTTT.

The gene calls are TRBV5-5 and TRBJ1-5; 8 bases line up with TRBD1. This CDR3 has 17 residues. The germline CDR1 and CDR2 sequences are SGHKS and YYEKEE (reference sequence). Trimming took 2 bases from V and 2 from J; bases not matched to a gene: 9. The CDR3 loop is CASSFGTGLWGNQPQHF. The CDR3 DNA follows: TGTGCCAGCAGCTTTGGGACAGGCTTATGGGGCAATCAGCCCCAGCATTTT. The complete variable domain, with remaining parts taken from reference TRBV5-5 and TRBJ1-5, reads DAGVTQSPTHLIKTRGQQVTLRCSPISGHKSVSWYQQVLGQGPQFIFQYYEKEERGRGNFPDRFSARQFPNYSSELNVNALLLGDSALYLCASSFGTGLWGNQPQHFGDGTRLSIL.

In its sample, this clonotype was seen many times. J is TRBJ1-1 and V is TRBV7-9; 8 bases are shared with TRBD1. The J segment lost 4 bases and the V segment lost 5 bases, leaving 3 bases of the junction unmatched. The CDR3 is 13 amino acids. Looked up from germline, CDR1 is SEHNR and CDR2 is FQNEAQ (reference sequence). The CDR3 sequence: CASSLTGGTEAFF. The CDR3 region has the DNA TGTGCCAGCAGCCTCACAGGGGGCACTGAAGCTTTCTTT. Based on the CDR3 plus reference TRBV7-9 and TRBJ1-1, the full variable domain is DTGVSQNPRHKITKRGQNVTFRCDPISEHNRLYWYRQTLGQGPEFLTYFQNEAQLEKSRLLSDRFSAERPKGSFSTLEIQRTEQGDSAMYLCASSLTGGTEAFFGQGTRLTVV.

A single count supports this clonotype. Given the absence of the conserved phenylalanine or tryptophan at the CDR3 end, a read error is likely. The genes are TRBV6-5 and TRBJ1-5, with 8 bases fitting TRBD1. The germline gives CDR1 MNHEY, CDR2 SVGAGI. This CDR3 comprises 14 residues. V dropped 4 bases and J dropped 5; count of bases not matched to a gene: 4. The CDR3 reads CASSSRQGYQPQHC. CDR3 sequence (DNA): TGTGCCAGCAGTTCGAGACAGGGGTATCAGCCCCAGCATTGT.

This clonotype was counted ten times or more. CDR3 in amino acids: CASSLGGRSMNTEAFF. CDR3 in DNA: TGCGCCAGCAGCTTGGGGGGCAGGAGCATGAACACTGAAGCTTTCTTT. The chain has TRBV5-1 and TRBJ1-1, with D possibly matching TRBD1 (5 bases). CDR1 SGHRS and CDR2 YFSETQ come from the germline V gene. The CDR3 totals 16 residues. Trimming shortened V by 0 bases and J by 0 bases, and 12 bases separated the two germline ends.

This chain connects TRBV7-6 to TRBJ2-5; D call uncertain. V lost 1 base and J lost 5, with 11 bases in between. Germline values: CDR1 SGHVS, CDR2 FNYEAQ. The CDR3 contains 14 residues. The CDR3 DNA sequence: TGTGCCAGCAGCTTAGGGGCAGTATGGGAGACCCAGTACTTC. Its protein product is CASSLGAVWETQYF.

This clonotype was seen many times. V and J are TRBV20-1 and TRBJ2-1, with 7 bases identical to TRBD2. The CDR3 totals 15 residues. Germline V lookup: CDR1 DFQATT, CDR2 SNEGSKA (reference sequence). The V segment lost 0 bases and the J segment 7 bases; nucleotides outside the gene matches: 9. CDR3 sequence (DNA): TGCAGTGCTAGAGAGAGAACTAGCGTTAGGAATGAGCAGTTCTTC. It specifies CSARERTSVRNEQFF.

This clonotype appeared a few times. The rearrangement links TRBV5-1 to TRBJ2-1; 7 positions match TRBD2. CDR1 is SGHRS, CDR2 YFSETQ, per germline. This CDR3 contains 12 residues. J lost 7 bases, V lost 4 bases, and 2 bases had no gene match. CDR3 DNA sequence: TGCGCCAGCAGCGTCGGGGGGAATGAGCAGTTCTTC. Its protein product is CASSVGGNEQFF.

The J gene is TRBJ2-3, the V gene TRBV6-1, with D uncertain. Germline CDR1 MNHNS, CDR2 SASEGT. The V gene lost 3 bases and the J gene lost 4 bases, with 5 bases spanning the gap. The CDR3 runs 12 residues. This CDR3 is CASSESSDTQYF. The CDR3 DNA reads TGTGCCAGCAGTGAGAGTTCAGATACGCAGTATTTT.

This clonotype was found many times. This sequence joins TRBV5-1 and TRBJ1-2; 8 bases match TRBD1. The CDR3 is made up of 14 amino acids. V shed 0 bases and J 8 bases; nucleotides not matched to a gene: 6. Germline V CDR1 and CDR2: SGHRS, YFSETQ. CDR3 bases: TGCGCCAGCAGCTTGGCCACTTCAGGGGGCGGCTACACCTTC. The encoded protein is CASSLATSGGGYTF.

CDR3 sequence reads: CASSPTTAGSETQYF. CDR3 in DNA: TGTGCCAGCAGCCCGACCACAGCTGGATCAGAGACCCAGTACTTC. The rearrangement links TRBV3-1 to TRBJ2-5; D is unresolved. Trimming cost V 4 bases and J 4 bases, with 16 bases left between them. CDR3 length: 15 residues. Germline lookup yields CDR1 LGHDT and CDR2 YNNKEL (reference sequence).

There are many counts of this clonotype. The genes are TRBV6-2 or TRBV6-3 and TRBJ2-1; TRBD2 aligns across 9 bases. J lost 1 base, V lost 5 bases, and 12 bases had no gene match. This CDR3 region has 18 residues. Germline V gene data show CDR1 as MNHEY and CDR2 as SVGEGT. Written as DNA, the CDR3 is TGTGCCAGCAGTCTACCCCGAGGTAGCGGGAGATCCTACAATGAGCAGTTCTTC. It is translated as CASSLPRGSGRSYNEQFF.

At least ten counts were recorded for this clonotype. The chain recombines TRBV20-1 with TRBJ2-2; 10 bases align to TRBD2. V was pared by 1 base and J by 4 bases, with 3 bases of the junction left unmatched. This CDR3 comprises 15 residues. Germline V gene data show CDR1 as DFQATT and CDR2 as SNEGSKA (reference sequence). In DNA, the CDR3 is TGCAGTGCTAGAGCTAGCGGGAGCGGCACCGGGGAGCTGTTTTTT. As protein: CSARASGSGTGELFF.

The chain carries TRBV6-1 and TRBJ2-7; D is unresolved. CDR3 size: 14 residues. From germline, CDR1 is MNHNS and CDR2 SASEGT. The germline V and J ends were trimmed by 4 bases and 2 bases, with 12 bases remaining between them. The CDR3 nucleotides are TGTGCCAGCAGTGTAGGGCTAGGTACCTACGAGCAGTACTTC. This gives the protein CASSVGLGTYEQYF.

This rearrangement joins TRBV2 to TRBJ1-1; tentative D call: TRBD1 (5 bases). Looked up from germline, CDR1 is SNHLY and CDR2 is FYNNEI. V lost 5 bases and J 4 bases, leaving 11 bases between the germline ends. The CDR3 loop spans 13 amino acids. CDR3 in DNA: TGTGCCAGCAGTCGAGGGGTTATCACTGAAGCTTTCTTT. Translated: CASSRGVITEAFF. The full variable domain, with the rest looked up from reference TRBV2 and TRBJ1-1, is EPEVTQTPSHQVTQMGQEVILRCVPISNHLYFYWYRQILGQKVEFLVSFYNNEISEKSEIFDDQFSVERPDGSNFTLKIRSTKLEDSAMYFCASSRGVITEAFFGQGTRLTVV.

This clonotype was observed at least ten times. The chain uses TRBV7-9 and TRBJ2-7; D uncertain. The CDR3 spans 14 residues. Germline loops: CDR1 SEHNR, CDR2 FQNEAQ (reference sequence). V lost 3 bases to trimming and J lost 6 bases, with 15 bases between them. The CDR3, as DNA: TGTGCCAGCAGCTTGAGTACGGAACGGGTCGAGCAGTACTTC. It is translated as CASSLSTERVEQYF.

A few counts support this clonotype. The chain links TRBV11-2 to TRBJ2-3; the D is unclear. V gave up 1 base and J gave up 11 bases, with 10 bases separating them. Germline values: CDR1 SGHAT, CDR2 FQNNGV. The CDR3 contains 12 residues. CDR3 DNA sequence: TGTGCCAGCAGCTTAGGGGTTCTGGGGCAGTATTTT. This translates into CASSLGVLGQYF.

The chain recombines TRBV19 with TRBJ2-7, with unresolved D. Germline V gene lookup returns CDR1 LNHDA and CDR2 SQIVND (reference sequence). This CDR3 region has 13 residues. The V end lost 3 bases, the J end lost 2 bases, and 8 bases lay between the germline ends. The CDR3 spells CASSIPGPYEQYF. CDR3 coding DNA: TGTGCCAGTAGTATTCCAGGTCCCTACGAGCAGTACTTC.